Below, 11 T cell receptor beta chains from the same sample are listed, as sequenced in a study of T-cell memory formation after mild COVID-19. TCRdb fed the 5' RACE reads into MiXCR, producing one record per CDR3 protein. In the table there are around 450,000 distinct CDR3 sequences, 15% to 20% of which are singletons. The source material was PBMCs or a T cell subset sorted from them (not recorded which). These receptors were collected from an adult woman who had mild COVID-19 (a few samples of this study predate the infection). Cell type and time point are not known.

This chain connects TRBV20-1 to TRBJ2-3; 8 bases line up with TRBD2. This CDR3 contains 17 residues. In germline, CDR1 is DFQATT, CDR2 SNEGSKA (reference sequence). Germline trimming cut 3 bases from V and 0 bases from J; bases unmatched to any gene: 11. CDR3 amino acids: CSAREPSGRPSTDTQYF. The CDR3 nucleotides are TGCAGTGCTAGGGAACCTAGCGGGCGCCCTAGCACAGATACGCAGTATTTT.

The chain joins TRBV11-3 to TRBJ1-2, with TRBD1 matching over 7 bases. J was trimmed by 3 bases and V by 0 bases; bases with no gene match: 10. From germline, CDR1 is SGHNT and CDR2 YENEEA. The CDR3 totals 17 residues. This chain's CDR3 is CASSLESVGQSYYGYTF. The CDR3, as DNA: TGTGCCAGCAGCTTAGAGAGCGTGGGACAGTCATACTATGGCTACACCTTC.

V and J are TRBV11-2 and TRBJ2-5, with D possibly matching TRBD2 (6 bases). CDR3 length equals 16 residues. Germline V gives CDR1 SGHAT, CDR2 FQNNGV. V shed 5 bases and J shed 4 bases, with 20 bases lying between them. The CDR3 loop is CASSQSPGGRRETQYF. The CDR3 DNA follows: TGTGCCAGCAGCCAATCCCCCGGGGGTAGGCGAGAGACCCAGTACTTC.

This clonotype occurred a few times. The V call is TRBV29-1, the J call TRBJ2-7; D may match TRBD1 or TRBD2 (5 bases each). Trimming removed 4 bases from V and 4 bases from J, with 8 bases in between. The CDR3 consists of 11 residues. Germline-derived CDR1 and CDR2 are SQVTM and ANQGSEA. The CDR3 DNA sequence: TGCAGCGTTGTTTGGGGGTACGAGCAGTACTTC. This sequence encodes CSVVWGYEQYF.

This clonotype was detected only a few times. This sequence joins TRBV7-2 and TRBJ2-7; 9 bases agree with TRBD1. The germline CDR1 and CDR2 sequences are SGHTA and FQGNSA. J was trimmed by 6 bases and V by 6 bases; bases with no gene match: 9. CDR3 length equals 14 residues. The chain's CDR3 is CASRSQGAESEQYF. DNA for the CDR3: TGTGCCAGCAGATCACAGGGGGCAGAGTCCGAGCAGTACTTC.

The chain combines TRBV12-3 or TRBV12-4 with TRBJ1-2; 8 bases are shared with TRBD1. J lost 6 bases, V lost 1 base, and 4 bases had no gene match. The CDR3 sequence is 14 residues long. The CDR3 DNA follows: TGTGCCAGCAGTTTAGGGCAGGGGGCGAATGGCTACACCTTC. Translation: CASSLGQGANGYTF.

V gene TRBV5-1 combines with J gene TRBJ1-1; D not certain. Germline CDR1 SGHRS, CDR2 YFSETQ. V shed 4 bases and J shed 0 bases, with 13 bases lying between them. This CDR3 spans 15 amino acids. The CDR3 loop reads CASSPTAGVNTEAFF. DNA of the CDR3: TGCGCCAGCAGCCCCACGGCAGGCGTGAACACTGAAGCTTTCTTT.

This clonotype was picked up many times. The V and J genes are TRBV10-3 and TRBJ1-1; D not certain. Trimming pared 4 bases from V and 3 bases from J, leaving 15 bases between. This CDR3 spans 15 amino acids. The germline V gene has CDR1 ENHRY and CDR2 SYGVKD. For the CDR3, the DNA is TGTGCCATCAGTGGCCTCGGGAGGATAGACACTGAAGCTTTCTTT. Protein product: CAISGLGRIDTEAFF.

In its sample, this clonotype was seen many times. The rearrangement uses TRBV15 and TRBJ1-5, with D unclear. Trimming removed 6 bases from V and 0 bases from J, with 12 bases in between. The germline CDR1 and CDR2 sequences are LNHNV and YYDKDF (reference sequence). CDR3 length: 15 residues. In nucleotides, the CDR3 is TGTGCCACCAGACAGTACTCGTATAGCAATCAGCCCCAGCATTTT. Residues: CATRQYSYSNQPQHF.

This chain uses TRBV7-8 with TRBJ2-5; weak D call: TRBD1 (6 bases). Germline loops: CDR1 SGHVS, CDR2 FQNEAQ. The V and J ends lost 5 bases and 0 bases respectively, with 28 bases between them. The CDR3 is made up of 20 amino acids. The CDR3 spells CASSPRGGLTGQYNQETQYF. The CDR3 DNA is TGTGCCAGCAGCCCGAGAGGTGGCTTGACAGGTCAATATAACCAAGAGACCCAGTACTTC.

The chain joins TRBV7-9 to TRBJ1-5; tentatively, D is TRBD1 (6 bases). Deletions cut 4 bases from V and 2 bases from J, with 12 bases between. The length of the CDR3 is 15 residues. The germline gives CDR1 SEHNR, CDR2 FQNEAQ (reference sequence). The CDR3 DNA sequence: TGTGCCAGCAGCTACGGGGGGCAGGGCAATCAGCCCCAGCATTTT. This translates into CASSYGGQGNQPQHF.